The 30 T cell receptor beta chains given below trace back to one sample, sequenced in a study of T cells in Graves' hyperthyroidism and ophthalmopathy. Authors of the study amplified TCR beta CDR3 regions from RNA transcripts. In the first-round RT-PCR of the TCR CDR3, the HTBI primer set was used. TCRdb reprocessed the multiplex PCR reads via MiXCR and lists one record per CDR3 protein. The table shows a few hundred thousand distinct CDR3 sequences, with 14% occurring only once. Input material: blood. The origin of the receptors is a woman in her 30s with Graves' ophthalmopathy.

There are many counts of this clonotype. CDR3 region: CASSGGRTGGRETQYF. CDR3 sequence (DNA): TGTGCCAGCAGCGGGGGGAGGACAGGGGGTCGGGAGACCCAGTACTTC. V usage is TRBV9 and J usage is TRBJ2-5; 10 bases are a match to TRBD1. The CDR3 runs to 16 residues. CDR1 is SGDLS and CDR2 is YYNGEE in the germline V gene. J gave up 5 bases and V 3 bases, and 10 bases lay outside the gene matches.

This clonotype was observed many times. This chain connects TRBV20-1 to TRBJ2-1; D gene ambiguous. Germline V gives CDR1 DFQATT, CDR2 SNEGSKA (reference sequence). V was pared by 0 bases and J by 1 base, with 4 bases between. The CDR3 contains 13 residues. As DNA, the CDR3 is TGCAGTGCTAGAGAGGTTTCCTACAATGAGCAGTTCTTC. This codes for CSAREVSYNEQFF.

Worth noting for this clonotype: An end of the junction does not agree with germline; a read error may underlie this. The chain couples TRBV6-2 or TRBV6-3 to TRBJ1-1; TRBD1 is a possible D gene (6 bases). Looked up from germline, CDR1 is MNHEY and CDR2 is SVGEGT. There are 14 residues in the CDR3. CDR3 DNA sequence: TGTGCCAGCAGTGACTCCCCCAGGGGCACTGAAGCTTTCTTT. Translation: CASSDSPRGTEAFF.

Ten or more counts support this clonotype. This chain connects TRBV27 to TRBJ2-1; D may be TRBD1 (6 bases). V shed 8 bases and J shed 8 bases, with 16 bases lying between them. Germline CDR1 MNHEY, CDR2 SMNVEV (reference sequence). This CDR3 comprises 13 residues. This CDR3 is CASRVARGDEQFF. Here the CDR3 DNA reads TGTGCCAGCCGCGTAGCCAGGGGCGATGAGCAGTTCTTC.

This clonotype was counted at least ten times. The chain uses TRBV7-8 and TRBJ2-3, with D unclear. CDR1 SGHVS and CDR2 FQNEAQ come from the germline V gene. The CDR3 runs to 12 residues. The ends were cut back, 2 bases at V and 6 bases at J, with 6 bases in the middle. CDR3 nucleotide sequence: TGTGCCAGCAGCTTAACGGCGGATACGCAGTATTTT. Amino acid sequence: CASSLTADTQYF.

Ten or more counts support this clonotype. The J gene is TRBJ2-5, the V gene TRBV11-3; no definite D call. The CDR3 contains 13 residues. Germline CDR1 and CDR2: SGHNT and YENEEA. Trimming removed 5 bases at V and 2 bases at J, with 9 bases between. The CDR3 DNA sequence: TGTGCCAGCAGCAAGAGACGGCAAGAGACCCAGTACTTC. Translating it yields CASSKRRQETQYF. Based on the CDR3 plus reference TRBV11-3 and TRBJ2-5, the full variable domain is EAGVVQSPRYKIIEKKQPVAFWCNPISGHNTLYWYLQNLGQGPELLIRYENEEAVDDSQLPKDRFSAERLKGVDSTLKIQPAELGDSAVYLCASSKRRQETQYFGPGTRLLVL.

The chain employs TRBV6-6 and TRBJ1-1; TRBD1 agrees at 8 bases. Germline-derived CDR1 and CDR2 are MNHNY and SVGAGI (reference sequence). Trimming removed 2 bases from V and 1 base from J; junction bases left unmatched: 9. The CDR3 length is 17 residues. CDR3 coding DNA: TGTGCCAGCAGTTACAGGGCCAGGGGGCTGACGAACACTGAAGCTTTCTTT. This translates into CASSYRARGLTNTEAFF.

This clonotype came up many times. The chain uses TRBV20-1 and TRBJ1-4, with 10 nucleotides matching TRBD1. Germline CDR1 and CDR2: DFQATT and SNEGSKA (reference sequence). V lost 6 bases and J lost 7; bases outside the gene matches: 5. The CDR3 has 13 amino acids. For the CDR3, the DNA is TGCAGTGCACCGGGACAGGGGAGTGAAAAACTGTTTTTT. Translated, it gives CSAPGQGSEKLFF.

This clonotype was detected a few times. The chain employs TRBV7-8 and TRBJ1-1; possibly TRBD1 for D (5 bases). CDR3 length equals 15 residues. Looked up from germline, CDR1 is SGHVS and CDR2 is FQNEAQ. V lost 5 bases, J lost 6 bases, and 19 bases lay in between. CDR3 coding DNA: TGTGCCAGCAGCCTCGGGGCCACTTGGGAGTCTGAAGCTTTCTTT. As protein: CASSLGATWESEAFF.

This clonotype was recorded at least ten times. The J gene is TRBJ1-2, the V gene TRBV24-1; D is possibly TRBD1 (5 bases). The CDR3 has 13 amino acids. The V end lost 4 bases, the J end lost 3 bases, and 8 bases lay between the germline ends. Germline lookup yields CDR1 KGHDR and CDR2 SFDVKD. In DNA form, the CDR3 reads TGTGCCACCAGTGACCTGACAGACTATGGCTACACCTTC. The encoded protein is CATSDLTDYGYTF.

This clonotype has ten or more counts. In DNA form, the CDR3 reads TGTGCCAGCAGGCCGACAGGGGCATATGGCTACACCTTC. Protein sequence: CASRPTGAYGYTF. The rearrangement joins TRBV27 to TRBJ1-2; 8 bases map to TRBD1. The CDR3 has 13 amino acids. V lost 6 bases and J lost 5; bases outside the gene matches: 5. In germline, CDR1 is MNHEY, CDR2 SMNVEV (reference sequence).

The table lists this clonotype with many counts. This rearrangement joins TRBV5-1 to TRBJ2-3, with a tentative D call TRBD1 (5 bases). In germline, CDR1 is SGHRS, CDR2 YFSETQ. The V and J ends lost 3 bases and 0 bases respectively, with 8 bases between them. The CDR3 consists of 14 residues. The CDR3 region is CASSSTVSTDTQYF. CDR3 nucleotide sequence: TGCGCCAGCAGCTCGACAGTTAGCACAGATACGCAGTATTTT.

This clonotype was counted at least ten times. The rearrangement joins TRBV20-1 to TRBJ2-2, with 10 bases matching TRBD1. V lost 5 bases, J lost 7 bases, and 10 bases stayed unmatched. The CDR3 runs 15 residues. Germline CDR1 is DFQATT and CDR2 is SNEGSKA (reference sequence). The CDR3 region is CSAEVPGQGSGELFF. The CDR3 DNA sequence: TGCAGTGCTGAGGTTCCGGGACAGGGGAGCGGGGAGCTGTTTTTT.

This clonotype was observed at least ten times. The chain carries TRBV2 and TRBJ1-1; D ambiguous. Germline CDR1 SNHLY, CDR2 FYNNEI. V was trimmed by 7 bases and J by 5 bases, leaving 17 bases between them. The CDR3 has 14 amino acids. Here the CDR3 reads CASKFGAVRTEAFF. DNA for the CDR3: TGTGCCAGCAAATTCGGAGCTGTACGGACTGAAGCTTTCTTT.

This clonotype was seen at least ten times. The chain links TRBV7-8 to TRBJ2-5; a possible D gene is TRBD1 (6 bases). The CDR3 totals 14 residues. Per germline, CDR1 SGHVS and CDR2 FQNEAQ. V lost 5 bases to trimming and J lost 2 bases, with 12 bases between them. The CDR3 spells CASSLLTGQETQYF. CDR3 sequence (DNA): TGTGCCAGCAGCCTACTGACAGGACAAGAGACCCAGTACTTC.

This clonotype occurred many times. The chain combines TRBV28 with TRBJ2-1; D not resolved. Trimming cost V 3 bases and J 5 bases, with 8 bases left between them. Germline-derived CDR1 and CDR2 are MDHEN and SYDVKM. CDR3 length: 13 residues. CDR3 region: CASSLEHNNEQFF. The CDR3, as DNA: TGTGCCAGCAGTTTGGAACATAACAATGAGCAGTTCTTC. The full variable domain, with the rest looked up from reference TRBV28 and TRBJ2-1, is DVKVTQSSRYLVKRTGEKVFLECVQDMDHENMFWYRQDPGLGLRLIYFSYDVKMKEKGDIPEGYSVSREKKERFSLILESASTNQTSMYLCASSLEHNNEQFFGPGTRLTVL.

This clonotype was seen at least ten times. The gene calls are TRBV27 and TRBJ1-5; D not certain. The CDR3 spans 12 residues. Deletions cut 6 bases from V and 4 bases from J, with 7 bases between. CDR1 is MNHEY and CDR2 is SMNVEV in the germline V gene (reference sequence). The CDR3 bases are TGTGCCAGCAGGGAGGGAAATCAGCCCCAGCATTTT. Translation gives CASREGNQPQHF.

This clonotype was observed at least ten times. This chain's CDR3 is CASSSQTDTYEQYF. CDR3 in DNA: TGTGCCAGCAGCTCCCAGACAGATACCTACGAGCAGTACTTC. The chain joins TRBV7-8 to TRBJ2-7; tentative D call: TRBD1 (5 bases). Trimming took 4 bases from V and 2 from J, leaving 12 bases between them. The CDR3 is 14 residues long. CDR1 and CDR2 (germline): SGHVS, FQNEAQ. Full variable domain (rest looked up from reference TRBV7-8 and TRBJ2-7): GAGVSQSPRYKVAKRGQDVALRCDPISGHVSLFWYQQALGQGPEFLTYFQNEAQLDKSGLPSDRFFAERPEGSVSTLKIQRTQQEDSAVYLCASSSQTDTYEQYFGPGTRLTVT.

This clonotype was found many times. The rearrangement uses TRBV6-1 and TRBJ1-6; D ambiguous. With 11 bases removed from V and 9 bases from J, the gap between germline ends came to 20 bases. Germline CDR1 and CDR2: MNHNS and SASEGT. This CDR3 comprises 14 residues. CDR3 region: CAASSAGDSSPLHF. The DNA of the CDR3 is TGTGCCGCCAGCAGTGCAGGAGATTCTTCACCCCTCCACTTT.

This clonotype was found a few times. The J gene is TRBJ2-3, the V gene TRBV19, with 12 positions matching TRBD2. The CDR3 is made up of 17 amino acids. The trim removed 4 bases at V and 6 bases at J, leaving 11 bases unmatched. Germline CDR1 and CDR2: LNHDA and SQIVND (reference sequence). CDR3 DNA: TGTGCCAGTAGTAGGTTGACTAGCGGGGGATCGGGGGATACGCAGTATTTT. Its translation: CASSRLTSGGSGDTQYF.

This clonotype appeared a few times. CDR3 sequence (DNA): TGCGCCAGCAGCCAAGATTGGGGGGGTGGCGAGCAGTACTTC. Translating it yields CASSQDWGGGEQYF. The chain links TRBV4-1 to TRBJ2-7; 7 bases are a match to TRBD2. With 0 bases clipped from V and 6 bases from J, the junction kept 5 bases outside the gene matches. This CDR3 contains 14 residues. Germline CDR1 is MGHRA and CDR2 is YSYEKL.

This chain joins TRBV14 and TRBJ2-3; D assignment may be TRBD1 or TRBD2 (6 bases each). Germline V gene data show CDR1 as SGHDN and CDR2 as FVKESK. This CDR3 comprises 13 residues. The V end lost 3 bases, the J end lost 4 bases, and 8 bases lay between the germline ends. CDR3 residues: CASSQEGADTQYF. The CDR3 DNA reads as TGTGCCAGCAGCCAGGAGGGGGCAGATACGCAGTATTTT.

This clonotype was counted ten times or more. A read error may explain this, as a much larger clone is one base away. The rearrangement links TRBV5-4 to TRBJ2-5; unclear D gene. CDR3 length equals 11 residues. Between the trimmed V and J ends, which lost 5 bases and 5 bases, there was a span of 7 bases. In germline, CDR1 is SGHNT, CDR2 YYREEE (reference sequence). Here the CDR3 reads CASSQRETQYF. CDR3 DNA sequence: TGTGCCAGCAGTCAACGGGAGACCCAGTACTTC. Drawing the rest from reference TRBV5-4 and TRBJ2-5, the complete variable domain is ETGVTQSPTHLIKTRGQQVTLRCSSQSGHNTVSWYQQALGQGPQFIFQYYREEENGRGNFPPRFSGLQFPNYSSELNVNALELDDSALYLCASSQRETQYFGPGTRLLVL.

This clonotype has a handful of counts. The V and J genes are TRBV20-1 and TRBJ2-5; 14 bases are shared with TRBD2. Germline V gene sequence: CDR1 DFQATT, CDR2 SNEGSKA (reference sequence). The trim removed 3 bases at V and 6 bases at J, leaving 3 bases unmatched. This CDR3 region has 14 residues. The CDR3 reads CSARGLAGVKTQYF. Written as DNA, the CDR3 is TGCAGTGCTAGGGGACTAGCGGGGGTAAAGACCCAGTACTTC.

This clonotype was seen at least ten times. The chain joins TRBV12-3 or TRBV12-4 to TRBJ2-5, with 13 positions matching TRBD2. CDR3 length: 16 amino acids. Germline trimming cut 6 bases from V and 1 base from J; bases unmatched to any gene: 5. In nucleotides, the CDR3 is TGTGCCAGCAGGGGACTAGCGGGGATCCCCCAAGAGACCCAGTACTTC. This codes for CASRGLAGIPQETQYF.

At least ten counts were recorded for this clonotype. The V call is TRBV5-1, the J call TRBJ1-1, with 9 nucleotides matching TRBD1. This CDR3 has 18 residues. Germline values: CDR1 SGHRS, CDR2 YFSETQ. V shed 2 bases and J 0 bases; nucleotides not matched to a gene: 11. CDR3 region: CASSFGMGQGLMNTEAFF. The CDR3 DNA reads TGCGCCAGCAGCTTCGGTATGGGACAGGGTCTAATGAACACTGAAGCTTTCTTT.

The J gene is TRBJ1-3, the V gene TRBV6-2 or TRBV6-3; D not certain. This CDR3 is 13 amino acids long. V lost 10 bases to trimming and J lost 0 bases, with 10 bases between them. From germline, CDR1 is MNHEY and CDR2 SVGEGT. The DNA for the CDR3 is TGTGCCATCACCCCAGACTCTGGAAACACCATATATTTT. Its translation is CAITPDSGNTIYF.

A few counts support this clonotype. The rearrangement joins TRBV11-2 to TRBJ2-2, with 9 bases that match TRBD1. The CDR3 spans 15 residues. Germline V lookup: CDR1 SGHAT, CDR2 FQNNGV. The trim removed 2 bases at V and 6 bases at J, leaving 4 bases unmatched. The CDR3 DNA sequence: TGTGCCAGCAGCTTACGTAGACAGGGGGCCGGGGAGCTGTTTTTT. It yields the protein CASSLRRQGAGELFF.

The chain combines TRBV28 with TRBJ2-1, with D possibly matching TRBD1 (8 bases). The CDR3 consists of 22 residues. The germline V gene has CDR1 MDHEN and CDR2 SYDVKM. With 0 bases removed from V and 2 bases from J, the gap between germline ends came to 29 bases. Here the CDR3 DNA reads TGTGCCAGCAGTTTATGGACAGGCGGAACAGGGGGGGGGGCCCCCCCCTACAATGAGCAGTTCTTC. Translating gives CASSLWTGGTGGGAPPYNEQFF.

In its sample, this clonotype was seen many times. The rearrangement links TRBV7-9 to TRBJ2-7; possibly TRBD1 for D (6 bases). The CDR3 spans 15 residues. Germline V lookup: CDR1 SEHNR, CDR2 FQNEAQ (reference sequence). V shed 1 base and J shed 2 bases, with 12 bases lying between them. The chain's CDR3 is CASSLVQGTTYEQYF. CDR3 coding DNA: TGTGCCAGCAGCTTAGTCCAGGGGACAACCTACGAGCAGTACTTC. The full variable domain, its missing parts supplied by reference TRBV7-9 and TRBJ2-7, is DTGVSQNPRHKITKRGQNVTFRCDPISEHNRLYWYRQTLGQGPEFLTYFQNEAQLEKSRLLSDRFSAERPKGSFSTLEIQRTEQGDSAMYLCASSLVQGTTYEQYFGPGTRLTVT.